This TCR beta chain came from a study of blood T cell repertoires in COVID-19. Whole-study context: The analysed material was cDNA or gDNA that came from T cells, B-cell-depleted T cells, or PBMCs.

The data were produced by immunoSEQ multiplex PCR, yet TCRdb's version contains in-frame clones alone and is incomplete. The sample lists about 230,000 clones, under 90% occurring once. Per the germline V gene, CDR1 is MNHEY and CDR2 is SMNVEV (reference sequence). V lost 5 bases, J lost 7 bases, and 12 bases lay in between. This CDR3 comprises 13 residues. Allocation to cohorts depended on clinical history reported by the participants. The sequence was collected from a man younger than 35 who had recovered from COVID-19. Sequenced material: PBMCs or T cells enriched from blood (not recorded which). V and J are TRBV27 and TRBJ1-5; D possibly corresponds to TRBD1 (6 bases). The CDR3 loop is CASSPGQKQPQHF. CDR3 bases: TGTGCCAGCAGTCCCGGACAGAAACAGCCCCAGCATTTT.